The 29 T cell receptor beta chains in this list originate from one sample, sequenced in a study of blood T cell repertoires in COVID-19. Some clones are missing from TCRdb's copy, which holds only in-frame ones; the method was immunoSEQ multiplex PCR. The sample yields about 310,000 clones, around 87% seen once. The sample was peripheral blood. The receptors come from a woman aged 50 to 60 who had recovered from COVID-19.

This chain uses TRBV10-3 with TRBJ2-1; 14 bases map to TRBD2. V lost 2 bases to trimming and J lost 4 bases; unmatched junction nucleotides: 4. Per the germline V gene, CDR1 is ENHRY and CDR2 is SYGVKD. This CDR3 spans 17 amino acids. The CDR3 loop reads CAISETGLAGGYNEQFF. The DNA for the CDR3 is TGTGCCATCAGTGAGACAGGACTAGCGGGGGGTTACAATGAGCAGTTCTTC.

The rearrangement links TRBV7-2 to TRBJ1-5; weak D call: TRBD1 (5 bases). Per germline, CDR1 SGHTA and CDR2 FQGNSA. The CDR3 is 14 residues long. The germline V and J ends were trimmed by 5 bases and 4 bases, with 12 bases remaining between them. For the CDR3, the DNA is TGTGCCAGCAGCAACTCCGGGGGGAATCAGCCCCAGCATTTT. This encodes CASSNSGGNQPQHF.

The chain is built from TRBV5-1 and TRBJ1-3; D is unclear. Germline values: CDR1 SGHRS, CDR2 YFSETQ. This CDR3 has 16 amino acids. Trimming cost V 5 bases and J 2 bases, with 17 bases left between them. This CDR3 is CASRHNPRDTGNTIYF. The CDR3 DNA is TGCGCCAGCAGACATAATCCGAGGGATACTGGAAACACCATATATTTT.

J is TRBJ1-1 and V is TRBV6-1; a weak D match, TRBD1 (5 bases). The CDR3 covers 16 residues. Looked up from germline, CDR1 is MNHNS and CDR2 is SASEGT. V was shortened by 1 base and J by 1 base, with 13 bases between the two germline ends. CDR3 sequence (DNA): TGTGCCAGCAGTGAAGTCGGATGGGGCCAGAACACTGAAGCTTTCTTT. Translation: CASSEVGWGQNTEAFF.

This sequence joins TRBV19 and TRBJ1-1, with TRBD1 as a possible D gene (6 bases). This CDR3 is built from 17 residues. V was pared by 3 bases and J by 1 base, with 18 bases between. Germline loops: CDR1 LNHDA, CDR2 SQIVND (reference sequence). CDR3 DNA: TGTGCCAGTAGTATCATCCAGGGGAGCGCACAGAACACTGAAGCTTTCTTT. It yields the protein CASSIIQGSAQNTEAFF.

In its sample, this clone was seen a few times. The chain links TRBV5-1 to TRBJ1-5, with D unclear. V dropped 3 bases and J dropped 6 bases, with 16 bases sitting between them. This CDR3 spans 15 amino acids. Germline CDR1 SGHRS, CDR2 YFSETQ. This CDR3 is CASSWGRFGSQPQHF. CDR3 DNA: TGCGCCAGCAGCTGGGGTCGGTTTGGGAGTCAGCCCCAGCATTTT.

The chain employs TRBV30 and TRBJ1-4, with D possibly TRBD1 on 5 matching bases. Trimming removed 0 bases from V and 0 bases from J, with 8 bases in between. In germline, CDR1 is GTSNPN, CDR2 SVGIG (reference sequence). The CDR3 has 15 amino acids. Written as DNA, the CDR3 is TGTGCCTGGAGTGTTGGACAAGCAACTAATGAAAAACTGTTTTTT. Amino acids: CAWSVGQATNEKLFF. Full variable domain (rest looked up from reference TRBV30 and TRBJ1-4): SQTIHQWPATLVQPVGSPLSLECTVEGTSNPNLYWYRQAAGRGLQLLFYSVGIGQISSEVPQNLSASRPQDRQFILSSKKLLLSDSGFYLCAWSVGQATNEKLFFGSGTQLSVL.

The rearrangement links TRBV15 to TRBJ1-3; possible D gene TRBD1, 6 bases. CDR1 and CDR2 from the germline V gene are LNHNV and YYDKDF (reference sequence). This CDR3 contains 15 residues. V was trimmed by 0 bases and J by 3 bases, leaving 9 bases between them. The CDR3 here is CATSRDRGGGNTIYF. CDR3 in DNA: TGTGCCACCAGCAGAGACAGGGGCGGTGGAAACACCATATATTTT.

This clone appeared once. The chain employs TRBV5-1 and TRBJ2-1, with 9 bases aligning to TRBD2. Germline values: CDR1 SGHRS, CDR2 YFSETQ. V shed 4 bases and J 2 bases; nucleotides not matched to a gene: 7. The CDR3 length is 16 residues. The CDR3 DNA reads TGCGCCAGCAGCAGACGACTAGCGGAGACCTACAATGAGCAGTTCTTC. This gives the protein CASSRRLAETYNEQFF.

The chain has TRBV28 and TRBJ2-7; tentative D call: TRBD2 (5 bases). V gave up 5 bases and J gave up 6 bases, with 20 bases separating them. The CDR3 extends over 15 amino acids. Per germline, CDR1 MDHEN and CDR2 SYDVKM. CDR3 in amino acids: CASSSTLTAGGEQYF. CDR3 nucleotide sequence: TGTGCCAGCAGTAGCACCCTAACCGCGGGTGGCGAGCAGTACTTC.

The chain recombines TRBV7-2 with TRBJ1-3; D may be TRBD1 (5 bases). Trimming shortened V by 1 base and J by 7 bases, and 5 bases separated the two germline ends. CDR3 length: 12 residues. Per germline, CDR1 SGHTA and CDR2 FQGNSA. The CDR3 region is CASSLDRNTIYF. CDR3 DNA sequence: TGTGCCAGCAGCTTAGACAGGAACACCATATATTTT.

The rearrangement joins TRBV7-9 to TRBJ1-1; 9 bases map to TRBD1. From germline, CDR1 is SEHNR and CDR2 FQNEAQ (reference sequence). V shed 5 bases, J shed 3 bases, and the junction held 4 bases outside the gene matches. This CDR3 contains 14 residues. The CDR3 DNA reads TGTGCCAGCAGCCGAGGGACAGGGTACACTGAAGCTTTCTTT. This encodes CASSRGTGYTEAFF.

V gene TRBV6-2 or TRBV6-3 combines with J gene TRBJ2-5; D is undetermined. The V end was cut by 3 bases, the J end by 7 bases, with 18 bases between. CDR3 size: 15 residues. Germline CDR1 is MNHEY and CDR2 is SVGEGT. As DNA, the CDR3 is TGTGCCAGCAGTTATTTCTCGACTCCCGGTGGGACCCAGTACTTC. This codes for CASSYFSTPGGTQYF.

This clone came up once. The V and J genes are TRBV29-1 and TRBJ1-1, with a tentative D call TRBD1 (5 bases). The V gene's germline CDR1 is SQVTM and CDR2 ANQGSEA. The V end lost 4 bases, the J end lost 0 bases, and 12 bases lay between the germline ends. The CDR3 covers 14 residues. Here the CDR3 reads CSVAGGEMNTEAFF. The CDR3 coding sequence is TGCAGCGTTGCGGGGGGGGAAATGAACACTGAAGCTTTCTTT. The whole variable domain, filled in from reference TRBV29-1 and TRBJ1-1, reads SAVISQKPSRDICQRGTSLTIQCQVDSQVTMMFWYRQQPGQSLTLIATANQGSEATYESGFVIDKFPISRPNLTFSTLTVSNMSPEDSSIYLCSVAGGEMNTEAFFGQGTRLTVV.

This chain uses TRBV2 with TRBJ1-5; 9 nucleotides agree with TRBD1. The CDR3 is made up of 13 amino acids. Germline values: CDR1 SNHLY, CDR2 FYNNEI. Unmatched junction bases numbered 2, after V lost 6 bases and J lost 5 bases. The CDR3 coding sequence is TGTGCCAGCAGGCGGGACAGGGATCAGCCCCAGCATTTT. This codes for CASRRDRDQPQHF.

The chain links TRBV19 to TRBJ1-5; 7 positions match TRBD1. Germline CDR1 reads LNHDA; CDR2 reads SQIVND (reference sequence). CDR3 length: 16 residues. Unmatched junction bases numbered 8, after V lost 4 bases and J lost 2 bases. The DNA for the CDR3 is TGTGCCAGTAGTAGATCGGGACAGACGGGCAATCAGCCCCAGCATTTT. It yields the protein CASSRSGQTGNQPQHF.

This clone was seen a few times. The chain has TRBV29-1 and TRBJ2-1, with D possibly being TRBD2 (5 bases). The V end lost 5 bases, the J end lost 9 bases, and 17 bases lay between the germline ends. Per germline, CDR1 SQVTM and CDR2 ANQGSEA. The CDR3 consists of 13 residues. CDR3 residues: CSVRLQAETEQFF. CDR3 DNA: TGCAGCGTTCGGCTACAAGCGGAGACTGAGCAGTTCTTC.

This chain connects TRBV6-5 to TRBJ1-2, with TRBD1 matching over 8 bases. V was pared by 7 bases and J by 6 bases, with 7 bases of the junction left unmatched. Germline CDR1 is MNHEY and CDR2 is SVGAGI. This CDR3 is built from 13 residues. CDR3 in amino acids: CASNSGTGNGYTF. The CDR3 nucleotides read TGTGCCAGCAATTCTGGGACAGGTAATGGCTACACCTTC.

This rearrangement joins TRBV27 to TRBJ2-1; 9 bases line up with TRBD2. There are 14 residues in the CDR3. Germline assignment: CDR1 MNHEY and CDR2 SMNVEV (reference sequence). Germline trimming cut 7 bases from V and 0 bases from J; bases unmatched to any gene: 1. In DNA form, the CDR3 reads TGTGCCAGCAAGCGGGGGGACTCCTACAATGAGCAGTTCTTC. It codes for CASKRGDSYNEQFF.

This rearrangement joins TRBV6-5 to TRBJ2-7; possibly TRBD1 for D (5 bases). Germline V gene data show CDR1 as MNHEY and CDR2 as SVGAGI. Trimming stripped 8 bases from V and 4 bases from J, with 18 bases between. There are 14 residues in the CDR3. CDR3 sequence (DNA): TGTGCCAGCCGAGTGGTCGACAGAGATTACGAGCAGTACTTC. Its protein is CASRVVDRDYEQYF.

The chain uses TRBV29-1 and TRBJ1-1, with D unclear. Trimming left V 6 bases short and J 3 bases short, with 5 bases between. Germline-derived CDR1 and CDR2 are SQVTM and ANQGSEA. The CDR3 sequence is 10 residues long. CDR3 nucleotides: TGCAGCGTGAGGGACACTGAAGCTTTCTTT. This encodes CSVRDTEAFF.

The chain carries TRBV28 and TRBJ2-7; 7 bases agree with TRBD2. Germline V gene lookup returns CDR1 MDHEN and CDR2 SYDVKM. The CDR3 loop spans 15 amino acids. Losses at the gene ends were 6 bases for V and 6 bases for J; bases not matched to a gene: 14. CDR3 protein: CASSGLGGFLSEQYF. For the CDR3, the DNA is TGTGCCAGCAGCGGTCTCGGGGGGTTCTTAAGCGAGCAGTACTTC.

The genes are TRBV7-2 and TRBJ1-6; D remains unclear. CDR1 and CDR2 (germline): SGHTA, FQGNSA. Trimming removed 2 bases at V and 2 bases at J, with 19 bases between. The CDR3 consists of 19 residues. CDR3 sequence reads: CASSLPAQRGVAYNSPLHF. CDR3 bases: TGTGCCAGCAGCTTACCCGCGCAGCGGGGTGTCGCCTATAATTCACCCCTCCACTTT. Filled out from reference TRBV7-2 and TRBJ1-6, the complete variable domain reads GAGVSQSPSNKVTEKGKDVELRCDPISGHTALYWYRQSLGQGLEFLIYFQGNSAPDKSGLPSDRFSAERTGGSVSTLTIQRTQQEDSAVYLCASSLPAQRGVAYNSPLHFGNGTRLTVT.

The chain employs TRBV5-6 and TRBJ1-2, with D possibly matching TRBD1 (6 bases). The germline V gene has CDR1 SGHDT and CDR2 YYEEEE. Trimming left V 5 bases short and J 0 bases short, with 11 bases between. This CDR3 has 14 residues. This CDR3 reads CASSKQGSNYGYTF. CDR3 sequence (DNA): TGTGCCAGCAGTAAACAGGGATCTAACTATGGCTACACCTTC.

The rearrangement joins TRBV9 to TRBJ2-6, with D uncertain. CDR3 length: 15 amino acids. Germline CDR1 is SGDLS and CDR2 is YYNGEE. V lost 4 bases and J lost 1, with 9 bases in between. CDR3 sequence reads: CASSPPGSGANVLTF. CDR3 bases: TGTGCCAGCAGCCCCCCCGGTTCTGGGGCCAACGTCCTGACTTTC.

The chain employs TRBV6-5 and TRBJ2-5; TRBD2 agrees at 10 bases. Trimming removed 6 bases from V and 4 bases from J; junction bases left unmatched: 2. CDR1 MNHEY and CDR2 SVGAGI come from the germline V gene. This CDR3 comprises 13 residues. For the CDR3, the DNA is TGTGCCAGCAGACTAGCGGGAAGAGAGACCCAGTACTTC. It yields the protein CASRLAGRETQYF.

The rearrangement links TRBV6-6 to TRBJ2-7; 8 bases agree with TRBD1. This CDR3 has 13 residues. CDR1 and CDR2 (germline): MNHNY, SVGAGI (reference sequence). V lost 2 bases, J lost 4 bases, and 1 base stayed unmatched. This CDR3 is CASSYGTGYEQYF. CDR3 bases: TGTGCCAGCAGTTACGGGACAGGTTACGAGCAGTACTTC.

This clone was counted a few times. V gene TRBV7-2 combines with J gene TRBJ1-6; TRBD1 agrees at 7 bases. V dropped 5 bases and J dropped 9; count of bases not matched to a gene: 13. Germline V CDR1 and CDR2: SGHTA, FQGNSA. The CDR3 consists of 16 residues. CDR3 region: CASSRGAGGPGSPLHF. The CDR3 DNA sequence: TGTGCCAGCAGCCGTGGAGCAGGGGGTCCCGGTTCACCCCTCCACTTT.

The genes are TRBV11-3 and TRBJ2-2, with D perhaps matching TRBD2 (6 bases). Germline CDR1 is SGHNT and CDR2 is YENEEA. Trimming shortened V by 3 bases and J by 0 bases, and 8 bases separated the two germline ends. This CDR3 has 15 amino acids. CDR3 nucleotides: TGTGCCAGCAGCTTTGGGGGGTCGAACACCGGGGAGCTGTTTTTT. Residues: CASSFGGSNTGELFF.